This T cell receptor beta chain derives from a study of cytomegalovirus exposure and HLA in healthy donors. For this clone: Its cognate antigen is unknown.

This CDR3 has 13 residues. The germline V gene encodes CDR1 SGHDT and CDR2 YYEEEE. V dropped 0 bases and J dropped 6 bases, with 7 bases sitting between them. Study-wide results and caveats: A few CMV-associated chains were confirmed in vitro to be specific for CMV antigens. Researchers catalogued 150 or so TCR beta chains as cytomegalovirus-associated. Highest at DRB1 and lowest at HLA-C, TCR association rates differed among HLA loci in a later analysis.

The PCR ran on 60 Vbeta and 13 Jbeta primers. Clones were sequenced by immunoSEQ multiplex PCR, and TCRdb holds only the in-frame ones, with some missing. The sample carries about 120,000 clones, over 70% recorded once. V and J are TRBV5-6 and TRBJ2-1; D not certain. The sample comprised PBMCs. The receptor was derived from a woman aged 45 to 65 in good health and CMV-seronegative. CDR3 residues: CASSLGRFNEQFF. In DNA, the CDR3 is TGTGCCAGCAGCTTGGGGCGGTTCAATGAGCAGTTCTTC. The full variable domain, rest sourced from reference TRBV5-6 and TRBJ2-1, is DAGVTQSPTHLIKTRGQQVTLRCSPKSGHDTVSWYQQALGQGPQFIFQYYEEEERQRGNFPDRFSGHQFPNYSSELNVNALLLGDSALYLCASSLGRFNEQFFGPGTRLTVL.